The 2 T cell receptor beta chains given below trace back to one sample, sequenced in a study of blood T cell repertoires in COVID-19. Here immunoSEQ multiplex PCR was the method, and the copy in TCRdb shows in-frame clones only, minus some. Here the sample spans over 110,000 clones, approximately 87% being singletons. The specimen sequenced was PBMCs or T cells enriched from blood (not recorded which). These receptors were obtained from a man aged 45-65 years in a cohort exposed to, infected with or recovered from COVID-19 (not recorded which).

The rearrangement joins TRBV19 to TRBJ1-1; TRBD1 aligns across 7 bases. CDR1 and CDR2 from the germline V gene are LNHDA and SQIVND (reference sequence). This CDR3 is 15 amino acids long. V gave up 9 bases and J gave up 7 bases; unmatched junction bases: 17. CDR3 nucleotide sequence: TGTGCCAGCGGCCACCACGACAGGGCTACTTTTGAAGCTTTCTTT. Its protein product is CASGHHDRATFEAFF.

Note on this clone: At one end, the junction sequence differs from germline, possibly due to a read error. This chain connects TRBV9 to TRBJ2-7, with TRBD2 matching 8 bases. CDR3 length equals 13 residues. Germline CDR1 and CDR2: SGDLS and YYNGEE. CDR3 in DNA: TGCGCCCGCAGCGAGGCACCGGGGGGGGAGCAGTACTTC. The encoded protein is CARSEAPGGEQYF.